The sequence of this T cell receptor (beta chain) was determined in a study of shared clonotypes between healthy human individuals. Study observations and caveats: Donor clonotype sharing was expected to depend on sequencing depth.

To note about this clone: Its antigen is unknown.

Germline V gene data show CDR1 as KGHSH and CDR2 as LQKENI. The CDR3 spans 14 residues. V lost 3 bases to trimming and J lost 3 bases, with 8 bases between them. Naive-designated CD8 cells lacked CD45RO, were positively enriched for CCR7, and omitted terminally differentiated effector memory CD45RA+ cells. Authors' data handling: Junction-only immunoSEQ sequences carried no quality scores, so filtering differed. Sequencing used immunoSEQ multiplex PCR; TCRdb keeps in-frame clones, though not all of them. That table is the source of V, J and clone size, and D and trimming were worked out from the DNA. The table records hundreds of thousands of clones, roughly 98% of them present only once.

This receptor was obtained from a young man in good health. The V gene is TRBV18, the J gene TRBJ2-2; D not resolved. Sequencing used naive CD8+ T cells sorted from blood. The CDR3 DNA follows: TGTGCCAGCTCACCCCGGTGGGACACCGGGGAGCTGTTTTTT. Protein: CASSPRWDTGELFF.